The sequence of this TCR beta chain was determined in a study of OX40 agonist ivuxolimab in advanced cancers. Background for the entire study: Ivuxolimab was a fully human IgG2 agonistic monoclonal antibody targeting the costimulatory receptor OX40 (CD134). Patients were allowed to have had prior anti-PD-1, anti-PD-L1 or anti-CTLA-4 therapy, and 40% of the dose-escalation patients had previously received checkpoint inhibitors. Among the 50 to 55 dose-escalation patients, some 20 had hepatocellular carcinoma, 15 melanoma, 9 renal cell carcinoma and 9 head and neck cancer. The monotherapy dose-escalation portion (N of about 49 patients) of the phase I ivuxolimab trial is reported in the paper. Partial responses occurred in three dose-escalation patients: two with cutaneous melanoma and one with hepatocellular carcinoma. The point of sequencing TCRbeta in the periphery was to test whether ivuxolimab changed TCR sequence diversity and drove clonal T-cell expansion. Intravenous ivuxolimab was administered to patients every 2 weeks at six dose levels: 0.01, 0.1, 0.3, 1.5, 3 and 10 mg/kg. In the dose-escalation cohort, more than 75% of patients were male, and the mean age was approximately 60 years, with a range of 23 to 79.

With regard to this clone: This receptor's antigen is unknown. Nothing much larger sits one base from this clone, and base qualities are not available.

Study-level results and caveats: At doses of 0.1 to 3.0 mg/kg, clonal expansion of both CD4+ and CD8+ blood T cells was observed from baseline to week 6. Partial responders in the 0.1-3.0 mg/kg groups had among the lowest normalized peripheral clonal expansion, especially among CD8+ T cells. The antigen specificity of the clonally expanded peripheral T cells was not determined. Low levels of normalized T-cell clonal expansion were also seen in some patients who did not respond. After ivuxolimab, expanded clones were on average more numerous among CD8+ T cells than among CD4+ T cells.

At the junction V is shortened by 8 bases and J by 7 bases, with 12 bases in between. From its cysteine to its phenylalanine, the CDR3 spans 11 amino acids. The entry retains the CDR3 DNA only, 33 bases that are in frame from base 1. The germline V gene encodes CDR1 DFQATT and CDR2 SNEGSKA (reference sequence). Genomic DNA was extracted from sorted cells for sequencing of the TCRbeta CDR3 region. TCRbeta CDR3 regions were sequenced using the immunoSEQ Assay. The clones in this table, taken by TCRdb from immuneACCESS, are in-frame only. Not every clone is retained; where verified, under half of the shortfall comes from an unresolved V gene, and the cause of the rest is unknown. This sample has about 59,000 clones in its table, and almost 95% of those were observed once. 15% to 20% of the sample rests with the top ten. Patients with a history of autoimmune disease or receiving systemic immunosuppression were excluded from the trial. Peripheral blood for TCR sequencing was drawn from every dose cohort at baseline, at cycle 4 day 1 and at cycle 7 day 1. The samples were drawn from a first-in-human, open-label, multicenter phase I dose-escalation trial of ivuxolimab. Adults with locally advanced or metastatic melanoma, renal cell, hepatocellular, or head and neck squamous cell carcinoma were enrolled in the trial. Before TCR sequencing, CD4+ T cells and CD8+ T cells from peripheral blood were sorted into separate populations.

Sequencing was performed on CD4+ or CD8+ T cells sorted from blood, taken in a trial of the OX40 agonist ivuxolimab. This receptor was taken from an adult with an advanced solid tumor such as melanoma, head and neck, liver or kidney cancer. Here the chain combines TRBV20-1 and TRBJ2-1; too little of a D gene remains to name it. In nucleotides, the sequence is TGCAGTTCGGACGTCGCGAATGAGCAGTTCTTC. Translated, it gives CSSDVANEQFF.